This T cell receptor (beta chain) was recorded in a study of vaccination and CD4 T cells after COVID-19. CDR1 and CDR2 from the germline V gene are SGHTA and FQGNSA. V lost 2 bases to trimming and J lost 2 bases; unmatched junction nucleotides: 9. This CDR3 region has 16 residues. Sequencing of DNA taken from cultured CD4+ T cells relied on the Oncomine TCR Beta short-read assay. MiXCR, applied by TCRdb to the PCR reads, yields one record per CDR3 protein. The table lists thousands of distinct CDR3 sequences, 45% to 55% of them singletons, with 25% to 30% in the top ten. On this clonotype itself: What it recognizes is unknown.

As for treatment: 10-day PBMC culture with coronavirus spike peptide pools or control peptides (ViraFEST assay). Samples of CD4+ T cells were obtained from the unexposed donor before the COVID-19 pandemic (2011-2018). Following culture for about eleven days, CD4+ T cells were isolated by negative selection. Unexposed donors' CD4+ T cells were tested against SARS-CoV-2 S/N and four cold-coronavirus spikes when cell numbers allowed. V is TRBV7-2 and J is TRBJ2-7; 7 bases align to TRBD2. The sequence was collected from a human donor in good health. Input material: CD4+ T cells from blood, cultured in vitro. The CDR3 DNA reads as TGTGCCAGCAGCTTACGATTAGGGGCGGGAGCCTACGAGCAGTACTTC. Its translation is CASSLRLGAGAYEQYF.